These T cell receptor beta chains were read from a single sample in a study of neurological immune-mediated disorders. Each CDR3 protein is one row after TCRdb ran MiXCR on the 5' RACE reads. The table shows roughly 65,000 distinct CDR3 sequences, with about 5% occurring only once. The sequenced material came from PBMCs. These receptors were taken from a human donor with multiple sclerosis. The donor label of this sample is uncertain. Each CDR3 is given with its conserved first and last residue. The order of the fields is clone size, D gene, V gene, J gene, CDR3 protein, CDR3 DNA. D genes are given only for firm matches. Some rows have no size entry. The others give once, few or many, or a class for an expanded clone.

many,NA,TRBV6-6,TRBJ1-3,CASSFTGRDTIYF,TGTGCCAGCAGTTTTACAGGGCGAGACACCATATATTTT
many,NA,TRBV20-1,TRBJ1-4,CSAPLPRGPNEKLFF,TGCAGTGCCCCCCTTCCGAGGGGTCCCAATGAAAAACTGTTTTTT
many,NA,TRBV20-1,TRBJ2-1,CSAQPYNEQFF,TGCAGTGCGCAACCCTACAATGAGCAGTTCTTC
many,NA,TRBV27,TRBJ2-7,CASSRHARGLVYEQYF,TGTGCCAGCAGTCGCCACGCGAGGGGCTTGGTCTACGAGCAGTACTTC
NA,TRBD2,TRBV7-2,TRBJ2-1,CASSRWRGGVGEQFF,TGTGCCAGCAGTCGCTGGCGGGGGGGCGTGGGTGAGCAGTTCTTC
many,NA,TRBV9,TRBJ2-1,CASSVRTPGAPNNEQFF,TGTGCCAGCAGCGTAAGGACTCCAGGGGCCCCCAACAATGAGCAGTTCTTC
many,NA,TRBV7-7,TRBJ2-7,CASSYTVGREQYF,TGTGCCAGCAGCTACACAGTTGGGCGTGAGCAGTACTTC
many,NA,TRBV5-1,TRBJ2-1,CASSFAGSYNEQFF,TGCGCCAGCAGCTTTGCAGGGTCCTACAATGAGCAGTTCTTC
NA,TRBD2,TRBV29-1,TRBJ2-5,CSGGGVETQYF,TGCAGCGGGGGGGGGGTCGAGACCCAGTACTTC
many,NA,TRBV20-1,TRBJ1-6,CSAPDSGGLYNSPLHF,TGCAGTGCCCCCGATTCGGGCGGATTATATAATTCACCCCTCCACTTT
many,TRBD1,TRBV5-1,TRBJ1-2,CASSLEGTAYGYTF,TGCGCCAGCAGCTTGGAGGGGACAGCCTATGGCTACACCTTC
many,TRBD1,TRBV6-5,TRBJ2-7,CASSYQGASYEQYF,TGTGCCAGCAGTTACCAGGGGGCGTCGTACGAGCAGTACTTC
medium-sized,TRBD1,TRBV20-1,TRBJ1-3,CSATGTGSGNTIYF,TGCAGTGCTACCGGGACAGGCTCTGGAAACACCATATATTTT
many,TRBD1,TRBV20-1,TRBJ1-5,CSAIPGGAGQPQHF,TGCAGTGCTATCCCAGGGGGGGCCGGTCAGCCCCAGCATTTT
many,NA,TRBV20-1,TRBJ1-1,CSASPAGRDNTEAFF,TGCAGTGCTAGCCCCGCAGGGCGAGACAACACTGAAGCTTTCTTT
many,NA,TRBV5-5,TRBJ2-1,CASSEGGSQFF,TGTGCCAGCAGCGAGGGGGGCTCGCAGTTCTTC
medium-sized,NA,TRBV5-5,TRBJ2-1,CASSFRSPRDGGEQFF,TGTGCCAGCAGCTTCCGATCGCCCAGGGATGGAGGTGAGCAGTTCTTC
many,NA,TRBV29-1,TRBJ1-3,CSVGGARGNTIYF,TGCAGCGTTGGTGGGGCCCGAGGAAACACCATATATTTT
once,TRBD2,TRBV11-2,TRBJ2-1,CASSSGGAFYNEQFF,TGTGCCAGCAGCTCCGGGGGGGCCTTCTACAATGAGCAGTTCTTC
many,NA,TRBV10-3,TRBJ1-5,CATTQRGGNQPQHF,TGTGCCACCACCCAGCGGGGGGGCAATCAGCCCCAGCATTTT
many,TRBD1,TRBV5-1,TRBJ2-3,CASSWTGFGTDTQYF,TGCGCCAGCAGCTGGACAGGGTTCGGCACAGATACGCAGTATTTT